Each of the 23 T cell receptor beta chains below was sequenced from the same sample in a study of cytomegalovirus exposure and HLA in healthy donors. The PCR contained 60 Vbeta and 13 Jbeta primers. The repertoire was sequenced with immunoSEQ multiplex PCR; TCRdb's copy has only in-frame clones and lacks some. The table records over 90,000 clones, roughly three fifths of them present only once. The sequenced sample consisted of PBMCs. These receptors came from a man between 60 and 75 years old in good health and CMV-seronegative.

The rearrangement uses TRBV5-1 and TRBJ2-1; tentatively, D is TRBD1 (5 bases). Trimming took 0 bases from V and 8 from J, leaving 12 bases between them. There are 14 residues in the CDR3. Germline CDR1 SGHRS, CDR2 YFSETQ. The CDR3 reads CASSLEGSGDEQFF. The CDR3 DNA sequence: TGCGCCAGCAGCTTGGAGGGGTCTGGGGATGAGCAGTTCTTC. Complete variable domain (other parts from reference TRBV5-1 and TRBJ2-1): KAGVTQTPRYLIKTRGQQVTLSCSPISGHRSVSWYQQTPGQGLQFLFEYFSETQRNKGNFPGRFSGRQFSNSRSEMNVSTLELGDSALYLCASSLEGSGDEQFFGPGTRLTVL.

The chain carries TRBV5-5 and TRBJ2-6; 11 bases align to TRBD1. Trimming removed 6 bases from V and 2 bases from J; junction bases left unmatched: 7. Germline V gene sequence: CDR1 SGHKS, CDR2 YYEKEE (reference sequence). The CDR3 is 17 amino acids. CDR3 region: CASTRTGGSPGANVLTF. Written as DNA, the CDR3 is TGTGCCAGCACCAGGACAGGGGGCAGTCCTGGGGCCAACGTCCTGACTTTC. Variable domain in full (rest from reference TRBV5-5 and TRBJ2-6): DAGVTQSPTHLIKTRGQQVTLRCSPISGHKSVSWYQQVLGQGPQFIFQYYEKEERGRGNFPDRFSARQFPNYSSELNVNALLLGDSALYLCASTRTGGSPGANVLTFGAGSRLTVL.

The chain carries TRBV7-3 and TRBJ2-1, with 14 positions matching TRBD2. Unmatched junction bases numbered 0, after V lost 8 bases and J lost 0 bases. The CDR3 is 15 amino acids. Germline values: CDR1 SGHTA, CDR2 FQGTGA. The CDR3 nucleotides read TGTGCCAGCGGACTAGCGGGGGGCTCCTACAATGAGCAGTTCTTC. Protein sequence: CASGLAGGSYNEQFF.

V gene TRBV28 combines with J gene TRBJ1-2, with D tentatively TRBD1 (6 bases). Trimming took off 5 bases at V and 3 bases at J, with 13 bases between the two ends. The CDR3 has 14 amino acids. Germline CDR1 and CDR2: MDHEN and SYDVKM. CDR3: CASSTPRGDYGYTF. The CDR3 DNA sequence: TGTGCCAGCAGTACCCCCAGGGGTGACTATGGCTACACCTTC.

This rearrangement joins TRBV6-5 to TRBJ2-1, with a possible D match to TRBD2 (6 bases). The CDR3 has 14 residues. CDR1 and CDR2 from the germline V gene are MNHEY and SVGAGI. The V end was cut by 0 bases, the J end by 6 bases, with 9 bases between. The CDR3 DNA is TGTGCCAGCAGTTACTCGCATAGCGGCAATGAGCAGTTCTTC. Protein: CASSYSHSGNEQFF.

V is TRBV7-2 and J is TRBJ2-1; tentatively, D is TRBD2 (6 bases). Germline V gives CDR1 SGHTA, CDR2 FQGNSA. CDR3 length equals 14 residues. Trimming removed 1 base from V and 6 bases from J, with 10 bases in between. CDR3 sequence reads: CASSLVGLVNEQFF. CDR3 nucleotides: TGTGCCAGCAGCTTAGTGGGACTGGTCAATGAGCAGTTCTTC.

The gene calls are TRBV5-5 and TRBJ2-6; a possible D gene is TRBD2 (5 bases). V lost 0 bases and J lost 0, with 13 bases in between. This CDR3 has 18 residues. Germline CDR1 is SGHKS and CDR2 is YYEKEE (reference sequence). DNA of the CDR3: TGTGCCAGCAGCTTGGATGCGGGTATCATCTCTGGGGCCAACGTCCTGACTTTC. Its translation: CASSLDAGIISGANVLTF.

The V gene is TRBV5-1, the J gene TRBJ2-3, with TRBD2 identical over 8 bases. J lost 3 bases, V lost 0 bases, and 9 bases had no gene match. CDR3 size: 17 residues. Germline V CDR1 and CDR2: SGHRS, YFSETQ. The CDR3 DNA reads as TGCGCCAGCAGCTTGGATCCTGCGGGAGGAGGGACAGATACGCAGTATTTT. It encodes CASSLDPAGGGTDTQYF.

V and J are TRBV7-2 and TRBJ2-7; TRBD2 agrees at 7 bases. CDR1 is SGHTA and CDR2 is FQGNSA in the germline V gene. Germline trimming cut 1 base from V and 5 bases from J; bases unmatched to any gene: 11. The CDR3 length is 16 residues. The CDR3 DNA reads TGTGCCAGCAGCTTAGTTGCAGCGGGACTGAGAAACGAGCAGTACTTC. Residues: CASSLVAAGLRNEQYF. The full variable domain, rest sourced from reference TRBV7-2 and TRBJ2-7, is GAGVSQSPSNKVTEKGKDVELRCDPISGHTALYWYRQSLGQGLEFLIYFQGNSAPDKSGLPSDRFSAERTGGSVSTLTIQRTQQEDSAVYLCASSLVAAGLRNEQYFGPGTRLTVT.

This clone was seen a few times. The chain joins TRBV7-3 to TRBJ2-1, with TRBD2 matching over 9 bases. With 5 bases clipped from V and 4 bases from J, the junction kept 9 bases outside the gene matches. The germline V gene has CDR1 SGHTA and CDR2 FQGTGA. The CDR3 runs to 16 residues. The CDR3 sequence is CASSPGAGGPYNEQFF. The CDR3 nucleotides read TGTGCCAGCAGCCCCGGGGCGGGAGGGCCTTACAATGAGCAGTTCTTC.

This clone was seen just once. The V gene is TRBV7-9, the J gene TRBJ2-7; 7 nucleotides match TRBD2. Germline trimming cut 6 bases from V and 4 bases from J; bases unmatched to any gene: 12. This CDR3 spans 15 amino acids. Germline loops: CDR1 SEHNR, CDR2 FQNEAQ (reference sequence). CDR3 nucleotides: TGTGCCAGCAGTCTAGGAGCGGGGACGAATTACGAGCAGTACTTC. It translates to CASSLGAGTNYEQYF.

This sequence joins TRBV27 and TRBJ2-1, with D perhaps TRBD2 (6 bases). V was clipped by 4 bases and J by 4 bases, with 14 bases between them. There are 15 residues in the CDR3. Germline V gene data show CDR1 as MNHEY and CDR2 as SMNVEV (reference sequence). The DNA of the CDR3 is TGTGCCAGCAGTTCCCCGAGTAGCGGATACAATGAGCAGTTCTTC. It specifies CASSSPSSGYNEQFF.

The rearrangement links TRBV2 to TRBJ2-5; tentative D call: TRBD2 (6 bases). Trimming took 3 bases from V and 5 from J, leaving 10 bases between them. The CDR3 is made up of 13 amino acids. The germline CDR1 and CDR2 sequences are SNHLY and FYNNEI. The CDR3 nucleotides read TGTGCCAGCAGTGATTACGCGGGGGAGACCCAGTACTTC. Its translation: CASSDYAGETQYF.

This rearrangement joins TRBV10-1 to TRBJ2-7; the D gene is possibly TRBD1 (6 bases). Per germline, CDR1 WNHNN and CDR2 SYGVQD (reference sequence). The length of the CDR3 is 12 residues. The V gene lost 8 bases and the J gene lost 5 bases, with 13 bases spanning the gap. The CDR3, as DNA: TGCGCCAGCTCTCCGACAGGACACGAGCAGTACTTC. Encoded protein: CASSPTGHEQYF.

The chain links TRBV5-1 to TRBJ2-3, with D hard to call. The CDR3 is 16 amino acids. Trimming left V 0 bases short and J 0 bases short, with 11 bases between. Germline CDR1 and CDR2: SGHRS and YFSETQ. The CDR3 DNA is TGCGCCAGCAGCTTGGAGTCCGCGGCTAGCACAGATACGCAGTATTTT. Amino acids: CASSLESAASTDTQYF.

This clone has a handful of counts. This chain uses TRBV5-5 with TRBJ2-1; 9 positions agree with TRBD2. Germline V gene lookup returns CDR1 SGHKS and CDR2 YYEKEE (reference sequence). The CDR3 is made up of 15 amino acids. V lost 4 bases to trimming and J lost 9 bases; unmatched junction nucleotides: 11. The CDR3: CASSPDAGGRAEQFF. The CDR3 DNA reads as TGTGCCAGCAGCCCGGACGCGGGAGGGCGGGCTGAGCAGTTCTTC.

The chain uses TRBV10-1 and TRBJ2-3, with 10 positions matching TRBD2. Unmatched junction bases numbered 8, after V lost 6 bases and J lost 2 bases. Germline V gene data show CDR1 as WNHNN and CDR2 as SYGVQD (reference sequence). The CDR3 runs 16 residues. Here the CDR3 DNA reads TGCGCCAGCAGAGGGCTAGCGGGGGCCACCACAGATACGCAGTATTTT. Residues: CASRGLAGATTDTQYF.

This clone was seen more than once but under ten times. CDR3 residues: CASSQNSIYEQYF. The DNA for the CDR3 is TGTGCCAGCAGCCAAAACAGCATCTACGAGCAGTACTTC. The rearrangement uses TRBV4-2 and TRBJ2-7; D uncertain. V lost 2 bases, J lost 3 bases, and 8 bases lay in between. The germline CDR1 and CDR2 sequences are LGHNA and YNFKEQ. The CDR3 sequence is 13 residues long.

CDR3 nucleotide sequence: TGTGCCAGCAGTGATACGGACTTCTACAATGAGCAGTTCTTC. This sequence encodes CASSDTDFYNEQFF. The genes are TRBV25-1 and TRBJ2-1; D is possibly TRBD2 (5 bases). CDR3 size: 14 residues. From germline, CDR1 is MGHDK and CDR2 SYGVNS. V dropped 3 bases and J dropped 3 bases, with 9 bases sitting between them.

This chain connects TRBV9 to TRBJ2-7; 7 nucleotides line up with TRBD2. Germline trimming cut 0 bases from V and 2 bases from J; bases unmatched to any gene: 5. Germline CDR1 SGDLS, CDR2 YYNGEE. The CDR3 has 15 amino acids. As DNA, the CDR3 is TGTGCCAGCAGCGTAGGGGGGGGAAGTCCCTACGAGCAGTACTTC. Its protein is CASSVGGGSPYEQYF.

The CDR3 here is CASSENRDIPGVRTQYF. CDR3 DNA: TGCGCCAGCAGTGAAAACCGGGACATTCCCGGGGTTCGGACCCAGTACTTC. The chain is built from TRBV10-2 and TRBJ2-5, with D possibly TRBD1 on 6 matching bases. The CDR3 totals 17 residues. V gave up 3 bases and J gave up 7 bases, with 24 bases separating them. Germline CDR1 WSHSY, CDR2 SAAADI.

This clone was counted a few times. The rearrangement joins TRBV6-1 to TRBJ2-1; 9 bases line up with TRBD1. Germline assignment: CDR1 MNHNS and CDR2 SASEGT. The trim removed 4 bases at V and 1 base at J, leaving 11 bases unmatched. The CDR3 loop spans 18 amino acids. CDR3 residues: CASSVNKGTGSSYNEQFF. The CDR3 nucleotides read TGTGCCAGCAGTGTGAACAAAGGGACAGGGAGTTCCTACAATGAGCAGTTCTTC.

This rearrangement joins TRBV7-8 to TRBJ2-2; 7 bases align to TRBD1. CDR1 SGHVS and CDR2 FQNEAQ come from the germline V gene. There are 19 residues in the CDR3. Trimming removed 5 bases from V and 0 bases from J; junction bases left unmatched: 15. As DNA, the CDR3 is TGTGCCAGCAGCCTTAGAAAGAGGACAGGCAACGCGAACACCGGGGAGCTGTTTTTT. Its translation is CASSLRKRTGNANTGELFF. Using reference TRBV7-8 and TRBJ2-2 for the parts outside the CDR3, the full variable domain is GAGVSQSPRYKVAKRGQDVALRCDPISGHVSLFWYQQALGQGPEFLTYFQNEAQLDKSGLPSDRFFAERPEGSVSTLKIQRTQQEDSAVYLCASSLRKRTGNANTGELFFGEGSRLTVL.